This T cell receptor beta chain was found in a study of blood T cells in healthy people across ages. Next came a second PCR, run for roughly 7 to 12 cycles, which used a sample-barcoded 5' primer along with a J-beta primer mix. Each single sample gave us at least 2.5 million CDR3-containing paired-end reads. TCRdb used MiXCR to reprocess the 5' RACE reads, holding one entry per CDR3 protein. The sample contains 1,100,000 or so distinct CDR3 sequences, roughly 45% of which appear only once. There are 15 residues in the CDR3. The J segment lost 4 bases and the V segment lost 3 bases, leaving 5 bases of the junction unmatched. CDR1 is SNHLY and CDR2 is FYNNEI in the germline V gene.

The chain links TRBV2 to TRBJ2-2, with 7 bases aligning to TRBD2. The sequenced material came from blood. This TCR came from a woman aged 55-70 years in good health. The CDR3 DNA is TGTGCCAGCAGTGACGGACTAGATGGCACCGGGGAGCTGTTTTTT. This encodes CASSDGLDGTGELFF.